The 5 T cell receptor beta chains presented below share a single source sample, sequenced in a study of tumor and adjacent non-tumor tissue in lung cancer. Three rounds of nested PCR, following a modified ARM-PCR protocol, produced the TCRbeta library. One entry per CDR3 protein, called by TCRdb with MiXCR from the multiplex PCR reads. The sample includes about 110,000 distinct CDR3 sequences, 62% of them seen just once. No cell sorting was done before RNA was extracted from the tissue. Distant lung tissue was collected more than 3 cm away from the tumor edge. The sample was distant non-tumor lung tissue. These receptors were obtained from a man aged 60 to 75 with non-small cell lung cancer.

Points on this clonotype: A single base separates this from a much larger clone, so it may be a read error. DNA for the CDR3: TGCGCCAGCAGCTCGACCGCAGCGGGGGCCGCCACAGATACGCAGTATTTT. Translated, it gives CASSSTAAGAATDTQYF. The genes are TRBV5-1 and TRBJ2-3, with 8 bases that match TRBD2. Germline V gene sequence: CDR1 SGHRS, CDR2 YFSETQ. Trimming removed 3 bases from V and 2 bases from J; junction bases left unmatched: 11. The CDR3 contains 17 residues.

As regards this clonotype: Since a much larger clone is just one base distant, this may be a read error. The genes are TRBV5-1 and TRBJ2-2; D may match TRBD1 or TRBD2 (6 bases each). The CDR3 contains 16 residues. The germline V and J ends were trimmed by 6 bases and 2 bases, with 17 bases remaining between them. CDR1 and CDR2 from the germline V gene are SGHRS and YFSETQ. The CDR3 nucleotides are TGCGCCAGCATACCAACCGGGGGCACCAACACCGGGGAGCTGTTTTTT. Translated: CASIPTGGTNTGELFF.

The chain joins TRBV20-1 to TRBJ2-5; 10 bases line up with TRBD2. V gave up 0 bases and J gave up 7 bases; unmatched junction bases: 11. Germline CDR1 DFQATT, CDR2 SNEGSKA (reference sequence). The CDR3 sequence is 16 residues long. The CDR3 DNA sequence: TGCAGTGCTAGAGATTCACTAGCGGGGAGAACCTGGACCCAGTACTTC. Translated, it gives CSARDSLAGRTWTQYF.

This chain links TRBV6-5 with TRBJ2-7, with TRBD2 matching over 9 bases. This CDR3 is built from 15 residues. Germline V gene sequence: CDR1 MNHEY, CDR2 SVGAGI. V trimming: 6 bases; J trimming: 3 bases; junction bases outside the gene matches: 9. This chain's CDR3 is CASRSLSLAGYEQYF. In DNA, the CDR3 is TGTGCCAGCAGATCACTATCACTAGCGGGCTACGAGCAGTACTTC.

This clonotype was counted at least ten times. The rearrangement uses TRBV6-1 and TRBJ2-5; maybe TRBD2 (6 bases). V dropped 6 bases and J dropped 4 bases, with 15 bases sitting between them. The germline CDR1 and CDR2 sequences are MNHNS and SASEGT. CDR3 length: 14 amino acids. The chain's CDR3 is CASSGHGGGETQYF. For the CDR3, the DNA is TGTGCCAGCAGCGGCCATGGGGGAGGAGAGACCCAGTACTTC.